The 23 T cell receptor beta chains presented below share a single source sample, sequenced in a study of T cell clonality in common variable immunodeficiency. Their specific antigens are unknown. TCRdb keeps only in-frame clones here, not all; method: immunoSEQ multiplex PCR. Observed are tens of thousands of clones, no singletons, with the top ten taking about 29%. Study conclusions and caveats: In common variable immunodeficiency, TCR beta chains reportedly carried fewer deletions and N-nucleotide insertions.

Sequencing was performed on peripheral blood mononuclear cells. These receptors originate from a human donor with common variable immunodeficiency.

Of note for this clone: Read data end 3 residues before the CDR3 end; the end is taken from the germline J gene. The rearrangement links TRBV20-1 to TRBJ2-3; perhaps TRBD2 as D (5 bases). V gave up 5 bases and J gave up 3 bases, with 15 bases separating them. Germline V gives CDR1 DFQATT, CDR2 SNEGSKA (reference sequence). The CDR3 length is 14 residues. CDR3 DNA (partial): TGCAGTGCTGAAGGCCTAGGAGGTACAGATACG. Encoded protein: CSAEGLGGTDT. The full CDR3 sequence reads CSAEGLGGTDTQYF.

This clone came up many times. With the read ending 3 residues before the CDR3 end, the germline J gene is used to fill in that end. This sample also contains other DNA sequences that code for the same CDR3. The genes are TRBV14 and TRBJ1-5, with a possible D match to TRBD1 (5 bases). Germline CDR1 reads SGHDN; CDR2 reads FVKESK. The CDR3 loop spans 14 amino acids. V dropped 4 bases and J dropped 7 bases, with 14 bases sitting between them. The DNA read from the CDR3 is TGTGCCAGCAGCCCTACGCGGGGGGGACAGCCC. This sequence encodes CASSPTRGGQP. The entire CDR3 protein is CASSPTRGGQPQHF.

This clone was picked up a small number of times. The part of the CDR3 DNA that was read is TGTGCCAGTAGTATAGGTCGTAGCGGGGAGGGGTCGTACAATGAG. It translates to CASSIGRSGEGSYNE. The entire CDR3 is CASSIGRSGEGSYNEQFF. The rearrangement links TRBV19 to TRBJ2-1; 8 bases map to TRBD2. Coverage ceases 3 residues before the CDR3 finishes, and the germline J gene fills in the end. CDR3 length: 18 residues. From germline, CDR1 is LNHDA and CDR2 SQIVND (reference sequence). Losses at the gene ends were 1 base for V and 4 bases for J; bases not matched to a gene: 12.

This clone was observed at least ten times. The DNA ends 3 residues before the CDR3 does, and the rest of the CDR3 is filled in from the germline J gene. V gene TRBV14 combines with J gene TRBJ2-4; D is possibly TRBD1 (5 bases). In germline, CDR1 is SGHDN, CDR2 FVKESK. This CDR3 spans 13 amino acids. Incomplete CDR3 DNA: TGTGCCAGCAGCCAAGTGGGGCTCAAAGTT. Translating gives CASSQVGLKV. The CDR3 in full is CASSQVGLKVQYF.

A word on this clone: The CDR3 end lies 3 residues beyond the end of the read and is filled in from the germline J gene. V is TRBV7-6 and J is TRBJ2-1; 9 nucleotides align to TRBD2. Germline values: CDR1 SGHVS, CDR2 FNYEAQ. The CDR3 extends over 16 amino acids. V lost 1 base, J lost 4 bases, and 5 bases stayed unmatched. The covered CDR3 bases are TGTGCCAGCAGCTTAGAAGCTAGCGGGATATACAATGAG. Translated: CASSLEASGIYNE. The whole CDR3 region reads CASSLEASGIYNEQFF.

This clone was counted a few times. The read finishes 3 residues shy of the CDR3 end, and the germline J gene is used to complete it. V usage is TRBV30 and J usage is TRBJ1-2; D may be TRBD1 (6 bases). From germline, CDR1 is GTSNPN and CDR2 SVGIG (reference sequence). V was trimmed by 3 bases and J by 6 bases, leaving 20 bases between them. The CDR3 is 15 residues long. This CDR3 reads CAWRRLGRGPHGYTF. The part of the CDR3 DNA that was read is TGTGCCTGGAGACGCTTGGGGCGGGGGCCCCATGGC.

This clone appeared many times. CDR3 bases read: TGTGCCAGCAGACAGATGAACACTGAA. It yields the protein CASRQMNTE. The CDR3 as a whole reads CASRQMNTEAFF. This chain connects TRBV7-9 to TRBJ1-1; unclear D gene. The DNA ends 3 residues before the CDR3 does, and the rest of the CDR3 is filled in from the germline J gene. This CDR3 has 12 residues. V was shortened by 6 bases and J by 0 bases, with 5 bases between the two germline ends. Germline CDR1 and CDR2: SEHNR and FQNEAQ (reference sequence).

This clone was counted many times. Partial CDR3 DNA: TGTGCCAGTTCCTCTAGCGGAAGGTACCAAGAGACC. Translating it yields CASSSSGRYQET. The CDR3 in its entirety is CASSSSGRYQETQYF. This chain joins TRBV19 and TRBJ2-5; the match to TRBD2 covers 7 bases. The CDR3 goes on 3 residues after the read ends, and that part is filled in from the germline J gene. The CDR3 loop spans 15 amino acids. After removal of 8 bases from V and 0 bases from J, the junction contained 9 bases not matched to a gene. CDR1 is LNHDA, CDR2 SQIVND, per germline (reference sequence). The variable domain in full, with the rest retrieved from reference TRBV19 and TRBJ2-5, is DGGITQSPKYLFRKEGQNVTLSCEQNLNHDAMYWYRQDPGQGLRLIYYSQIVNDFQKGDIAEGYSVSREKKESFPLTVTSAQKNPTAFYLCASSSSGRYQETQYFGPGTRLLVL.

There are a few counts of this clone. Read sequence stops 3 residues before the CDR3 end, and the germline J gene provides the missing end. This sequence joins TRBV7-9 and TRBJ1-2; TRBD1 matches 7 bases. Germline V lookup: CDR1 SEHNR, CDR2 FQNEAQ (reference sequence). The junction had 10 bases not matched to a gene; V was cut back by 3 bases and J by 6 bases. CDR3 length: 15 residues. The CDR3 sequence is CASSFRRQGEDGYTF. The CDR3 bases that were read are TGTGCCAGCAGCTTTCGTCGGCAGGGGGAGGATGGC. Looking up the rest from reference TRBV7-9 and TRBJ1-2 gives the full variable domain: DTGVSQNPRHKITKRGQNVTFRCDPISEHNRLYWYRQTLGQGPEFLTYFQNEAQLEKSRLLSDRFSAERPKGSFSTLEIQRTEQGDSAMYLCASSFRRQGEDGYTFGSGTRLTVV.

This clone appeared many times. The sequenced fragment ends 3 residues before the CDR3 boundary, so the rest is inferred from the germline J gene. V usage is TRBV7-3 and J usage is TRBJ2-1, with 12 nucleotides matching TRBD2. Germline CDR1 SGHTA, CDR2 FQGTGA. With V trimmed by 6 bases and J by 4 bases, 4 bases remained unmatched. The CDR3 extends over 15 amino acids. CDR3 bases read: TGTGCCAGCAGTCTAGCGGGAGGGCCGTACAATGAG. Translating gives CASSLAGGPYNE. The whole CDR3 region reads CASSLAGGPYNEQFF.

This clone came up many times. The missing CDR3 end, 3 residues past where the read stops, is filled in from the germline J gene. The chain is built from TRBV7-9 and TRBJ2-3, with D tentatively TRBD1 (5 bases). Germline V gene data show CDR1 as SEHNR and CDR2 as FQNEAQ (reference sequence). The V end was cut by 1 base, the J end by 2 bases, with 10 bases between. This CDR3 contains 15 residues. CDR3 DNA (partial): TGTGCCAGCAGCTTAGACAGGATACTCACAGATACG. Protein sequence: CASSLDRILTDT. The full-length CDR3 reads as CASSLDRILTDTQYF.

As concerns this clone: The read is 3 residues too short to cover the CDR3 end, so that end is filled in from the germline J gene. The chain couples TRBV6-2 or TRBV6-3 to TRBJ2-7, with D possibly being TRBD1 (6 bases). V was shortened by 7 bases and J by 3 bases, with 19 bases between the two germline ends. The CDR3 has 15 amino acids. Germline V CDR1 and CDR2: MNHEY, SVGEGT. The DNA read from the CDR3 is TGTGCCAGCACTTCTATCCGGGACATTATCTACGAG. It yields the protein CASTSIRDIIYE. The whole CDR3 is CASTSIRDIIYEQYF.

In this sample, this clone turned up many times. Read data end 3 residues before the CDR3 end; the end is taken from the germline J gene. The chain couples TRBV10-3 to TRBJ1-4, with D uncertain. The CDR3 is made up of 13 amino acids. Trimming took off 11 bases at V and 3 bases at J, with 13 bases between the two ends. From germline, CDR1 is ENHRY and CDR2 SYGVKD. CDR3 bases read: TGTGCCTCACAAAATGGGCCTAATGAAAAA. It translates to CASQNGPNEK. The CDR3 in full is CASQNGPNEKLFF.

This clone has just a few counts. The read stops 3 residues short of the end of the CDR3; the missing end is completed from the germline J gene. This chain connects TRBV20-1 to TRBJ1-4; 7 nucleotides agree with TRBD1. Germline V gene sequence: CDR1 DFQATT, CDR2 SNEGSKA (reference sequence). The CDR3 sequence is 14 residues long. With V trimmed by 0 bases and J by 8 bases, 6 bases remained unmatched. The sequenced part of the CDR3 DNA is TGCAGTGCTAGAGAATTGTCAGGGGGGGAAAAA. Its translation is CSARELSGGEK. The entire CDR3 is CSARELSGGEKLFF.

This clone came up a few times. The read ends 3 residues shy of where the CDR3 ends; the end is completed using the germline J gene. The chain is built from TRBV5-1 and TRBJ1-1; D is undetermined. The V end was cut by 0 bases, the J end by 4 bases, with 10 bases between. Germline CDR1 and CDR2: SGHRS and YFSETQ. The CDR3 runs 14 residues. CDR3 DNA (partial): TGCGCCAGCAGCTTGGCCAAGAGGGCCACTGAA. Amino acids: CASSLAKRATE. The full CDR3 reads CASSLAKRATEAFF.

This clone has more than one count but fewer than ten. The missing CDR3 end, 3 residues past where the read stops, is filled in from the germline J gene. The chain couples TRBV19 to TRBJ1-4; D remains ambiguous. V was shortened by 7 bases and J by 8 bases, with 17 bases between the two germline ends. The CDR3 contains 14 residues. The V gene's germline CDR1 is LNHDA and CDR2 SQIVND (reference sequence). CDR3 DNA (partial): TGTGCCAGTACCTGGGCTACGAAAGGGGAAAAA. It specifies CASTWATKGEK. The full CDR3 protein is CASTWATKGEKLFF.

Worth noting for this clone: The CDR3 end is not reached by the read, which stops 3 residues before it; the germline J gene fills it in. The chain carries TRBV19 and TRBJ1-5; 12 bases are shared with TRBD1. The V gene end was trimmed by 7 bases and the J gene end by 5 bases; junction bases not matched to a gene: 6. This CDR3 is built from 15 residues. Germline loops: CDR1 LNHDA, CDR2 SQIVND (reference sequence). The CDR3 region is CASTMGQGADQPQHF. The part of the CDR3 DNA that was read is TGTGCCAGTACCATGGGACAGGGGGCTGATCAGCCC.

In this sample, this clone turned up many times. CDR3 DNA (partial): TGTGCCAGCACTTACACAGATACG. Residues: CASTYTDT. In full, the CDR3 reads CASTYTDTQYF. The chain recombines TRBV2 with TRBJ2-3; no clear D gene. The read gets to within 3 residues of the CDR3 end, and the germline J gene fills in the rest. Germline V gene sequence: CDR1 SNHLY, CDR2 FYNNEI. The CDR3 covers 11 residues. The V and J ends lost 7 bases and 2 bases respectively, with 4 bases between them.

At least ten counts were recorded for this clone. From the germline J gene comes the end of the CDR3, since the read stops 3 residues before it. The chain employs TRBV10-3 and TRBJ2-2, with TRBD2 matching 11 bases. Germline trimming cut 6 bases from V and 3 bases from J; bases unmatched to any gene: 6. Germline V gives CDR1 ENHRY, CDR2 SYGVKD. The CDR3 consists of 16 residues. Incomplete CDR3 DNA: TGTGCCATCAGAGATGGACTAGCGGGCTACACCGGGGAG. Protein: CAIRDGLAGYTGE. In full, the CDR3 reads CAIRDGLAGYTGELFF.

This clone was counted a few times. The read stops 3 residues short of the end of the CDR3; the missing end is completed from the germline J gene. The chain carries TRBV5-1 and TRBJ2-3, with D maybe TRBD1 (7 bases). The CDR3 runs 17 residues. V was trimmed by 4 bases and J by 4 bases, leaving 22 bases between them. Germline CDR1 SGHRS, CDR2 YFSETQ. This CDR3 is CASSGLNRGTEADTQYF. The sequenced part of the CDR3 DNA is TGCGCCAGCAGCGGCTTGAACCGCGGGACAGAGGCAGATACG.

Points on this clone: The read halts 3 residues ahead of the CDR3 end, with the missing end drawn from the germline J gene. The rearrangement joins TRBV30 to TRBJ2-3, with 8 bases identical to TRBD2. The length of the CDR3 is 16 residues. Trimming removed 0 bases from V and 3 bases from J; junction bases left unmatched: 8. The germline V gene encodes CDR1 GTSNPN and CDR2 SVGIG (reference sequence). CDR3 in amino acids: CAWSVGGRPLTDTQYF. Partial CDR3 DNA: TGTGCCTGGAGTGTAGGCGGGAGGCCCCTAACAGATACG.

The CDR3 reads CASSQRRDEQYF. The CDR3 bases that were read are TGTGCCAGCAGCCAAAGAAGGGACGAG. The V gene is TRBV7-9, the J gene TRBJ2-7; D unclear. The read ends 3 residues early relative to the CDR3; the germline J gene fills the gap. CDR1 SEHNR and CDR2 FQNEAQ come from the germline V gene (reference sequence). Trimming cost V 5 bases and J 5 bases, with 10 bases left between them. This CDR3 has 12 residues.

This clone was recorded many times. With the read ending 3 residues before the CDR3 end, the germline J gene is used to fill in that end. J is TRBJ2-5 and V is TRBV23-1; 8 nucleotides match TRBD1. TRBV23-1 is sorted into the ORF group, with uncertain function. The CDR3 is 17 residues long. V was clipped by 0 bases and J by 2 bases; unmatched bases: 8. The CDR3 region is CASSQSGDRTKQETQYF. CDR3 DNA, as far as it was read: TGCGCCAGCAGTCAATCGGGGGACAGGACAAAACAAGAGACC.